Each of the 15 T cell receptor beta chains below was sequenced from the same sample in a study of shared clonotypes between healthy human individuals. The assay was immunoSEQ multiplex PCR, and TCRdb's table has in-frame clones only and misses some. This sample carries 650,000 to 700,000 clones, 80% to 95% of them seen once, and the ten largest clones take 34%. The specimen sequenced was memory CD8+ T cells from PBMCs. Subset meaning: CD45RO+ cells pooled with CCR7-negative TemRA cells. The receptors here all came from a man between 18 and 35 years old in good health. Some clones in this sample may be carry-over from other donors' samples.

This clone was counted a single time. The chain recombines TRBV19 with TRBJ2-3; 9 positions match TRBD1. The CDR3 consists of 19 residues. CDR1 and CDR2 from the germline V gene are LNHDA and SQIVND (reference sequence). Germline trimming cut 0 bases from V and 0 bases from J; bases unmatched to any gene: 10. The CDR3 here is CASSIDLPGQGSSTDTQYF. The CDR3, as DNA: TGTGCCAGTAGTATAGATCTTCCGGGACAGGGATCTAGCACAGATACGCAGTATTTT.

The rearrangement uses TRBV15 and TRBJ2-1; possible D gene TRBD1, 5 bases. CDR3 length equals 15 residues. V dropped 3 bases and J dropped 6 bases, with 15 bases sitting between them. Per the germline V gene, CDR1 is LNHNV and CDR2 is YYDKDF (reference sequence). CDR3 residues: CATSSRRAAPNEQFF. The DNA of the CDR3 is TGTGCCACCAGCAGCCGCAGGGCCGCACCCAATGAGCAGTTCTTC.

This clone was detected a few times. V and J are TRBV11-2 and TRBJ1-1, with 11 bases aligning to TRBD1. Germline trimming cut 5 bases from V and 6 bases from J; bases unmatched to any gene: 8. CDR3 length equals 15 residues. Germline-derived CDR1 and CDR2 are SGHAT and FQNNGV. Here the CDR3 reads CASSKGTGGPPEAFF. The CDR3 DNA is TGTGCCAGCAGCAAGGGGACAGGGGGTCCCCCTGAAGCTTTCTTT.

The chain couples TRBV29-1 to TRBJ2-1; no firm D call. Germline CDR1 is SQVTM and CDR2 is ANQGSEA. This CDR3 contains 13 residues. Trimming took 2 bases from V and 2 from J, leaving 7 bases between them. The CDR3 loop reads CSVETRTYNEQFF. CDR3 nucleotides: TGCAGCGTTGAAACTCGTACCTACAATGAGCAGTTCTTC.

This chain uses TRBV11-3 with TRBJ2-1, with TRBD2 matching over 7 bases. Trimming took 4 bases from V and 7 from J; bases not matched to a gene: 4. Looked up from germline, CDR1 is SGHNT and CDR2 is YENEEA. This CDR3 contains 13 residues. The DNA of the CDR3 is TGTGCCAGCAGCTCTAGACTAGCTAATGAGCAGTTCTTC. Protein: CASSSRLANEQFF.

V usage is TRBV19 and J usage is TRBJ2-3; 9 nucleotides line up with TRBD2. This CDR3 contains 15 residues. Germline V gives CDR1 LNHDA, CDR2 SQIVND (reference sequence). The ends lost 6 bases at V and 4 bases at J; junction bases unmatched: 8. CDR3 sequence: CASRTGLASPDTQYF. CDR3 bases: TGTGCCAGTAGGACGGGACTAGCAAGCCCAGATACGCAGTATTTT.

Concerning this clone: The same CDR3 also results from other DNA sequences found in this sample. This chain links TRBV19 with TRBJ1-2; the D is unclear. Deletions cut 5 bases from V and 1 base from J, with 5 bases between. Germline V gene data show CDR1 as LNHDA and CDR2 as SQIVND (reference sequence). There are 12 residues in the CDR3. The CDR3 bases are TGTGCCAGTAGTCCGGGTAACTATGGCTACACCTTC. Amino acids: CASSPGNYGYTF.

This chain connects TRBV4-2 to TRBJ1-1, with D possibly TRBD1 on 5 matching bases. The CDR3 runs to 15 residues. From germline, CDR1 is LGHNA and CDR2 YNFKEQ. The V and J ends lost 0 bases and 5 bases respectively, with 13 bases between them. In nucleotides, the CDR3 is TGTGCCAGCAGCCAAGAGACAGACAGCTCGACTGAAGCTTTCTTT. Translated: CASSQETDSSTEAFF.

V usage is TRBV10-3 and J usage is TRBJ1-2, with 8 nucleotides matching TRBD1. The CDR3 extends over 14 amino acids. With 3 bases clipped from V and 3 bases from J, the junction kept 3 bases outside the gene matches. Germline assignment: CDR1 ENHRY and CDR2 SYGVKD. Here the CDR3 DNA reads TGTGCCATCAGTGAACCGACAGGGGACTATGGCTACACCTTC. Residues: CAISEPTGDYGYTF.

This clone appeared a single time. The CDR3 DNA reads TGTGCCAGCAGACCTATGGCAGGGTACCAAGAGACCCAGTACTTC. This encodes CASRPMAGYQETQYF. The chain recombines TRBV28 with TRBJ2-5, with a possible D match to TRBD1 (5 bases). Per the germline V gene, CDR1 is MDHEN and CDR2 is SYDVKM. CDR3 length equals 15 residues. The ends were cut back, 6 bases at V and 0 bases at J, with 14 bases in the middle.

The chain uses TRBV7-9 and TRBJ1-1; possible D gene TRBD1, 5 bases. The CDR3 extends over 15 amino acids. Germline CDR1 reads SEHNR; CDR2 reads FQNEAQ (reference sequence). V was trimmed by 2 bases and J by 1 base, leaving 11 bases between them. The CDR3 DNA is TGTGCCAGCAGCTTACCGGGACCGCAGAACACTGAAGCTTTCTTT. Protein: CASSLPGPQNTEAFF. Supplemented by reference TRBV7-9 and TRBJ1-1, the full variable domain reads DTGVSQNPRHKITKRGQNVTFRCDPISEHNRLYWYRQTLGQGPEFLTYFQNEAQLEKSRLLSDRFSAERPKGSFSTLEIQRTEQGDSAMYLCASSLPGPQNTEAFFGQGTRLTVV.

The chain carries TRBV7-2 and TRBJ2-5; 9 nucleotides line up with TRBD1. CDR3 length equals 15 residues. Germline CDR1 SGHTA, CDR2 FQGNSA. V shed 6 bases and J 3 bases; nucleotides not matched to a gene: 8. The CDR3 loop is CASRTGQGWEETQYF. CDR3 sequence (DNA): TGTGCCAGCAGAACGGGACAGGGTTGGGAAGAGACCCAGTACTTC. The full variable domain, in which reference TRBV7-2 and TRBJ2-5 provide the parts outside the CDR3, is GAGVSQSPSNKVTEKGKDVELRCDPISGHTALYWYRQSLGQGLEFLIYFQGNSAPDKSGLPSDRFSAERTGGSVSTLTIQRTQQEDSAVYLCASRTGQGWEETQYFGPGTRLLVL.

The CDR3 is CASSLGASLTGYNEQFF. DNA for the CDR3: TGTGCCAGCAGCTTGGGTGCCTCCCTAACGGGCTACAATGAGCAGTTCTTC. This sequence joins TRBV5-6 and TRBJ2-1; no firm D call. The CDR3 extends over 17 amino acids. CDR1 and CDR2 from the germline V gene are SGHDT and YYEEEE. Trimming pared 0 bases from V and 3 bases from J, leaving 16 bases between.

This chain connects TRBV11-2 to TRBJ2-7; no reliable D call. There are 14 residues in the CDR3. Trimming stripped 0 bases from V and 1 base from J, with 7 bases between. Looked up from germline, CDR1 is SGHAT and CDR2 is FQNNGV. CDR3 amino acids: CASSLEFGSYEQYF. The CDR3 DNA reads TGTGCCAGCAGCTTAGAGTTTGGATCCTACGAGCAGTACTTC.

J is TRBJ1-1 and V is TRBV7-8; 7 positions match TRBD1. Per germline, CDR1 SGHVS and CDR2 FQNEAQ. V shed 1 base, J shed 7 bases, and the junction held 6 bases outside the gene matches. CDR3 length equals 14 residues. In nucleotides, the CDR3 is TGTGCCAGCAGCTTAGTTACAGGGGCCCATGAAGCTTTCTTT. Translating gives CASSLVTGAHEAFF.